This T cell receptor beta chain was captured by sequencing in a study of OX40 agonist ivuxolimab in advanced cancers. The CDR3 consists of 12 residues. Germline CDR1 and CDR2: MDHEN and SYDVKM. Trimming shortened V by 8 bases and J by 2 bases, and 9 bases separated the two germline ends. Generated by immunoSEQ multiplex PCR, the TCRdb table keeps only in-frame clones and is missing some. The table has roughly 52,000 clones, 84% seen once; the top ten hold around 1.3%. Sample: CD4+ or CD8+ T cells sorted from blood, taken in a trial of the OX40 agonist ivuxolimab. This chain links TRBV28 with TRBJ1-2; TRBD1 is a possible D gene (6 bases). This receptor was identified in an adult with an advanced solid tumor such as melanoma, head and neck, liver or kidney cancer. The CDR3 nucleotides read TGTGCCAGCTTCACAGGGAACTATGGCTACACCTTC. This gives the protein CASFTGNYGYTF.